This TCR beta chain was documented in a study of early T cells in non-severe SARS-CoV-2 infection. Study in general: Investigators sequenced bulk RNA drawn from unsorted whole blood, and chains remained unpaired. Study-wide findings and caveats: Lookups in VDJdb leaned toward anti-spike CD8 responses and missed private and CD4 specificities.

CDR3 size: 21 residues. From germline, CDR1 is SEHNR and CDR2 FQNEAQ (reference sequence). V was trimmed by 5 bases and J by 0 bases, leaving 28 bases between them. Individual cDNA molecules carried attached unique molecular identifiers. TCRdb reprocessed the 5' RACE reads via MiXCR and lists one record per CDR3 protein. The profile covers roughly 40,000 distinct CDR3 sequences, with approximately 6% appearing a single time and about an eighth taken by the ten largest. Only a few counts were recorded for this clonotype. Its specificity is not known. This clonotype was sampled from an adult who was a healthcare worker with PCR-confirmed SARS-CoV-2 infection or an uninfected control (not recorded which). The specimen was whole blood. The chain uses TRBV7-9 and TRBJ2-2; TRBD2 might be the D (5 bases). The DNA for the CDR3 is TGTGCCAGCAGCACCCACACGATAGCGAAACCCCTGAAGACGAACACCGGGGAGCTGTTTTTT. Translating gives CASSTHTIAKPLKTNTGELFF.